This T cell receptor (beta chain) is drawn from a study of cytomegalovirus exposure and HLA in healthy donors. Study conclusions and caveats: Later analysis reportedly placed an Asian-associated ancestry cluster below the roughly 680-donor mean in N-insertions.

Researchers ran the PCR with 60 Vbeta and 13 Jbeta primers. Generated by immunoSEQ multiplex PCR, the TCRdb table keeps only in-frame clones and is missing some. The repertoire holds under 200,000 clones, with 75% to 85% as singletons. From germline, CDR1 is SGDLS and CDR2 YYNGEE. The V gene lost 3 bases and the J gene lost 3 bases, with 17 bases spanning the gap. CDR3 length: 16 residues. This clone has a single count. Its antigen is still unknown. Specimen: PBMCs. This clonotype was obtained from a woman between 18 and 29 years old in good health and CMV-seropositive. V usage is TRBV9 and J usage is TRBJ2-3, with D perhaps matching TRBD2 (7 bases). The CDR3 DNA follows: TGTGCCAGCAGCGAGGGAGAGGGGGGGCTGACAGATACGCAGTATTTT. It specifies CASSEGEGGLTDTQYF. The full variable domain, with the rest looked up from reference TRBV9 and TRBJ2-3, is DSGVTQTPKHLITATGQRVTLRCSPRSGDLSVYWYQQSLDQGLQFLIQYYNGEERAKGNILERFSAQQFPDLHSELNLSSLELGDSALYFCASSEGEGGLTDTQYFGPGTRLTVL.